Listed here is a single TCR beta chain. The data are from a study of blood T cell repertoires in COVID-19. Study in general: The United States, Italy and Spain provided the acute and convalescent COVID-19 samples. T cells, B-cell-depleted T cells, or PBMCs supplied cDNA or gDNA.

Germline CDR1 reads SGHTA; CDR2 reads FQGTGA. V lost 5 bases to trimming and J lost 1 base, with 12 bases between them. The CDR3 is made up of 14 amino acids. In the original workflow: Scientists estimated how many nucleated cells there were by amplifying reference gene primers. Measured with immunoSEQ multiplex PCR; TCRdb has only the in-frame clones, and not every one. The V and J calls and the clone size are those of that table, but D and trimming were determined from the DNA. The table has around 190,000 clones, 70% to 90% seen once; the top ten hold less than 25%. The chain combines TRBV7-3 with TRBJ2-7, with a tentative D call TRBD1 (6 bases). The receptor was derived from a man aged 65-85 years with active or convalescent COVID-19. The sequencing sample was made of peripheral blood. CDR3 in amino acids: CASSPNTGSYEQYF. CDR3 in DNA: TGTGCCAGCAGCCCAAATACAGGGTCCTACGAGCAGTACTTC.